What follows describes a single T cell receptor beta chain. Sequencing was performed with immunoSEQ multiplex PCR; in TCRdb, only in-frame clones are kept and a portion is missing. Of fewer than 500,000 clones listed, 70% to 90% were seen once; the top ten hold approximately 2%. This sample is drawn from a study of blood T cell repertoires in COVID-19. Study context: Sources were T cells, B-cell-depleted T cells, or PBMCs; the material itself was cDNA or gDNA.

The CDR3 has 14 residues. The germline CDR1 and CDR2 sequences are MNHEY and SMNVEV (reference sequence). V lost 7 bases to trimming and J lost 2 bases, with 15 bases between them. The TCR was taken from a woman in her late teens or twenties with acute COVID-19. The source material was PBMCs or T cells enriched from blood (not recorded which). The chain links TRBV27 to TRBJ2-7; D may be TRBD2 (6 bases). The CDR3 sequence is CASKTGVATYEQYF. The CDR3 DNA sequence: TGTGCCAGCAAAACGGGGGTCGCGACCTACGAGCAGTACTTC.